The rows below give T cell receptor beta chains drawn from one sample of a study of shared clonotypes between healthy human individuals. Clones were read by immunoSEQ multiplex PCR, and TCRdb kept only the in-frame ones, dropping some. The sample gives approximately 2.3 million clones, just over 90% of which show up once; 0.3% to 0.4% is in the top ten. Input material: naive CD4+ T cells from PBMCs. The receptors stem from a man between 18 and 35 years old in good health. Some clones in this sample may be carry-over from other donors' samples. The CDR3 runs from the conserved cysteine through the conserved F or W. Each record gives: J gene, D gene, V gene, clone size, CDR3 protein, CDR3 DNA. The D gene is left open where the match is weak. Clone size appears in some rows only: once, few, many, or a class for an expanded clone.

>TRBJ1-2|TRBD1|TRBV18|NA
CASSPTGAFNYGYTF
TGTGCCAGCTCACCAACAGGGGCTTTCAACTATGGCTACACCTTC
>TRBJ1-1|NA|TRBV2|few
CARTSGTEAFF
TGTGCCAGAACGTCGGGCACTGAAGCTTTCTTT
>TRBJ2-7|NA|TRBV15|NA
CATSRDGHAGYEQYF
TGTGCCACCAGCAGAGATGGGCATGCAGGGTACGAGCAGTACTTC
>TRBJ2-2|NA|TRBV19|NA
CASSISRNTGELFF
TGTGCCAGTAGTATATCGAGGAACACCGGGGAGCTGTTTTTT
>TRBJ2-1|TRBD2|TRBV7-3|NA
CASSLGLAGGVEQFF
TGTGCCAGCAGCTTAGGGCTAGCGGGAGGAGTTGAGCAGTTCTTC
>TRBJ2-3|NA|TRBV5-4|NA
CASSLRPTDTQYF
TGTGCCAGCAGCTTGAGGCCCACAGATACGCAGTATTTT
>TRBJ2-7|TRBD1|TRBV10-3|NA
CAIRVGTGNNYEQYF
TGTGCCATCAGGGTCGGGACAGGGAACAACTACGAGCAGTACTTC
>TRBJ2-2|TRBD2|TRBV9|NA
CASSVLAGSTGELFF
TGTGCCAGCAGCGTACTAGCGGGAAGCACCGGGGAGCTGTTTTTT
>TRBJ2-3|TRBD2|TRBV19|NA
CASSIRASGRVTDTQYF
TGTGCCAGTAGTATTAGGGCTAGCGGGAGGGTGACAGATACGCAGTATTTT
>TRBJ2-7|TRBD1|TRBV27|NA
CASSSPGTANYEQYF
TGTGCCAGCAGTTCTCCTGGGACAGCGAACTACGAGCAGTACTTC
>TRBJ2-1|TRBD2|TRBV7-3|NA
CASSPPGLRREEQFF
TGTGCCAGCAGCCCCCCGGGACTAAGGAGAGAGGAGCAGTTCTTC
>TRBJ1-5|TRBD1|TRBV6-5|NA
CASRQRTGSNQPQHF
TGTGCCAGCAGACAAAGGACAGGGAGCAATCAGCCCCAGCATTTT
>TRBJ1-2|NA|TRBV4-3|NA
CASSRLRGDGYTF
TGCGCCAGCAGCCGCCTGAGGGGCGATGGCTACACCTTC
>TRBJ1-2|TRBD1|TRBV5-1|NA
CASSIGTVKNYGYTF
TGCGCCAGCAGCATAGGGACAGTAAAAAACTATGGCTACACCTTC
>TRBJ2-7|NA|TRBV2|NA
CASRAGRQSYEQYF
TGTGCCAGCAGGGCCGGACGGCAAAGCTACGAGCAGTACTTC
>TRBJ2-4|NA|TRBV7-2|NA
CASSLVEGIQYF
TGTGCCAGCAGCTTAGTAGAGGGCATTCAGTACTTC
>TRBJ2-1|TRBD2|TRBV25-1|NA
CASSETSGRSSYNEQFF
TGTGCCAGCAGTGAAACGAGCGGGAGAAGCTCCTACAATGAGCAGTTCTTC
>TRBJ1-3|NA|TRBV7-2|once
CASSLAEAPGNTIYF
TGTGCCAGCAGCTTAGCGGAAGCCCCGGGAAACACCATATATTTT
>TRBJ2-1|NA|TRBV5-1|NA
CASSLEGIPRSLFF
TGCGCCAGCAGCTTGGAGGGAATTCCTCGCAGTCTGTTCTTC
>TRBJ1-1|NA|TRBV28|NA
CASMRNTEAFF
TGTGCCAGCATGAGAAACACTGAAGCTTTCTTT
>TRBJ2-2|NA|TRBV19|NA
CASRRVAANTGELFF
TGTGCCAGTAGGAGGGTCGCAGCGAACACCGGGGAGCTGTTTTTT
>TRBJ2-1|NA|TRBV4-3|NA
CASSPRLVGRSYNEQFF
TGCGCCAGCAGCCCCCGACTAGTTGGAAGATCCTACAATGAGCAGTTCTTC
>TRBJ2-2|TRBD2|TRBV5-1|NA
CASSAGITSGRAVGELFF
TGCGCCAGCAGCGCGGGAATTACTAGCGGGAGGGCCGTCGGGGAGCTGTTTTTT
>TRBJ2-7|TRBD2|TRBV6-5|NA
CASSVAGVSYEQYF
TGTGCCAGCAGCGTAGCGGGTGTCTCCTACGAGCAGTACTTC
>TRBJ1-3|NA|TRBV2|NA
CASSGSVSGNTIYF
TGTGCCAGCAGTGGATCCGTCTCTGGAAACACCATATATTTT
>TRBJ2-7|NA|TRBV2|NA
CASSEYREQYF
TGTGCCAGCAGTGAATATCGGGAGCAGTACTTC
>TRBJ1-4|NA|TRBV28|NA
CASRPGKGGGSGEKLFF
TGTGCCAGCAGACCAGGGAAGGGCGGGGGCAGTGGTGAAAAACTGTTTTTT
>TRBJ1-3|TRBD1|TRBV28|once
CASRESGGHSGNTIYF
TGTGCCAGCAGGGAATCAGGGGGCCACTCTGGAAACACCATATATTTT
>TRBJ2-3|NA|TRBV30|NA
CAWSSARTDTQYF
TGTGCCTGGAGTAGCGCCCGCACAGATACGCAGTATTTT
>TRBJ1-4|NA|TRBV5-1|NA
CASSLEGGAEKLFF
TGCGCCAGCAGCTTGGAGGGGGGCGCAGAAAAACTGTTTTTT
>TRBJ2-1|TRBD1|TRBV18|NA
CASSPPRDRTYNEQFF
TGTGCCAGCTCACCACCGAGGGACAGAACCTACAATGAGCAGTTCTTC
>TRBJ1-1|NA|TRBV19|NA
CASRRNTEAFF
TGTGCCAGTAGGAGGAACACTGAAGCTTTCTTT
>TRBJ2-5|NA|TRBV27|NA
CASSAGTRKTQYF
TGTGCCAGCAGCGCCGGGACAAGAAAGACCCAGTACTTC
>TRBJ2-7|TRBD2|TRBV14|NA
CASSLRLTSGTGEQYF
TGTGCCAGCAGCCTCAGGTTGACTAGCGGGACTGGCGAGCAGTACTTC
>TRBJ1-1|NA|TRBV28|NA
CASSLGQFEAFF
TGTGCCAGCAGTTTAGGCCAGTTTGAAGCTTTCTTT
>TRBJ1-3|TRBD1|TRBV4-1|once
CASSQVSGQGYGNTIYF
TGCGCCAGCAGCCAAGTTTCCGGACAGGGGTACGGAAACACCATATATTTT
>TRBJ2-2|NA|TRBV7-8|NA
CASSLIPGELFF
TGTGCCAGCAGCTTAATCCCCGGGGAGCTGTTTTTT
>TRBJ2-1|TRBD2|TRBV7-8|NA
CASSSSGTYNEQFF
TGTGCCAGCAGCTCTAGCGGGACCTACAATGAGCAGTTCTTC
>TRBJ2-7|TRBD1|TRBV7-2|NA
CASSLYQTGVNEQYF
TGTGCCAGCAGCTTATACCAAACAGGGGTAAACGAGCAGTACTTC
>TRBJ2-3|NA|TRBV2|NA
CASKPMWGADTQYF
TGTGCCAGCAAGCCGATGTGGGGCGCGGATACGCAGTATTTT
>TRBJ1-2|NA|TRBV29-1|NA
CSVESTGARGYTF
TGCAGCGTTGAGTCGACAGGCGCCCGGGGCTACACCTTC
>TRBJ2-7|TRBD1|TRBV6-6|NA
CASSGRTGPYEQYF
TGTGCCAGCAGTGGACGGACAGGGCCCTACGAGCAGTACTTC
>TRBJ1-1|TRBD1|TRBV5-1|NA
CASRAPGTGATEAFF
TGCGCCAGCAGAGCCCCCGGGACAGGGGCCACTGAAGCTTTCTTT
>TRBJ2-7|TRBD1|TRBV28|NA
CASSSGQGARHEQYF
TGTGCCAGCAGTTCCGGACAGGGGGCGCGCCACGAGCAGTACTTC
>TRBJ2-5|NA|TRBV28|NA
CASTSRETQYF
TGTGCCAGCACCTCACGGGAGACCCAGTACTTC
>TRBJ1-6|TRBD1|TRBV9|NA
CASSRTGVRSPLHF
TGTGCCAGCAGCCGGACAGGGGTTAGATCACCCCTCCACTTT
>TRBJ2-4|NA|TRBV5-6|NA
CASRGGNIQYF
TGTGCCAGCAGGGGTGGGAACATTCAGTACTTC
>TRBJ2-1|TRBD2|TRBV11-1|NA
CASSNLAGAYNEQFF
TGTGCCAGCAGCAACCTAGCGGGGGCCTACAATGAGCAGTTCTTC
>TRBJ1-1|NA|TRBV7-2|few
CASIAGRTLGAFF
TGTGCCAGCATTGCGGGCAGGACCCTTGGGGCTTTCTTT
>TRBJ2-2|TRBD1|TRBV27|NA
CASSLSFDRVADTGELFF
TGTGCCAGCAGTTTATCCTTCGACAGGGTTGCAGACACCGGGGAGCTGTTTTTT